This entry is about one T cell receptor (beta chain). The antigen it binds to is not known. It has no much larger one-base neighbor in the sample; base qualities were not kept. The data are from a study of blood T cell repertoires in COVID-19 (dated by TCRdb to the early 2020s). Study-level background: Collaborator samples came from the United States, Italy and Spain and covered acute and convalescent phases of COVID-19. The repertoires were released in a freely available public database intended as a resource for research on the immune response to SARS-CoV-2. The sample metadata nearly always contained a de-identified subject ID, COVID-19 status, age in years and sex. The prospective study material was composed of cDNA or gDNA derived from T cells, B-cell-depleted T cells, or PBMCs. Where available, HLA class I and class II types were taken from metadata supplied by the sample provider and were not determined by assay-based typing. The dataset comprised deeply sampled blood TCRbeta repertoires from subjects exposed to, actively infected with, or recovered from COVID-19. Samples came from the ongoing ImmuneRACE study (first 160 participants) plus 1,254 subjects from 6 global collaborators. Overall study results and their limits: How much clinical and demographic metadata was included differed by source and by participant, and the metadata was provided uncurated.

The immunoSEQ Assay, a bias-controlled multiplex PCR, was used to amplify TCRbeta CDR3 regions from genomic DNA. The authors' analysis ran thus. The number of nucleated cells in each sample was estimated from the amplification of reference gene primers within the assay. To quantify the absolute abundance of each unique TCRbeta CDR3 rearrangement, sequence reads were collapsed and filtered. For each sample, productive Simpson clonality was calculated as the square root of Simpson's diversity index across productive rearrangements. TCRdb limited this immuneACCESS table to in-frame rearrangements with V and J called. A share of clones is missing; checked studies link under half to unresolved V genes, and the rest is unexplained. V, J and clone size were drawn from that table, and D and trimming were deduced from the DNA. This sample gives approximately 190,000 clones in total; 80% of them show up just once. The ten largest clones add up to approximately 6.9% of the sample.

Each collaborating institution followed its own protocols to collect whole blood in K2EDTA tubes. For TCRbeta analysis, collaborator samples were shipped as frozen whole blood, as isolated PBMCs, or as DNA extracted from either sample type. Via the germline V gene, CDR1 is ENHRY and CDR2 SYGVKD. V is shortened by 6 bases, J by 5 bases, and the region joining them spans 16 bases. Taken from cysteine to phenylalanine, the CDR3 has 14 residues. Only the CDR3 portion is preserved as DNA: 42 bases, with reading frame beginning at the first base. In this chain, TRBV10-3 is recombined with TRBJ2-5, with a weak D call of TRBD1 (6 bases match). The sample was peripheral blood. The sequence came from a man aged 55 to 69 with acute or convalescent COVID-19. The nucleotides read TGTGCCATCAGGGACGACAGGAGGATGGAGACCCAGTACTTC. The encoded protein is CAIRDDRRMETQYF.